This TCR beta chain was recorded in a study of a mutant IDH1 vaccine in newly diagnosed glioma. Study-wide background: Vaccination was launched 4-6 weeks after radiotherapy alone, or with temozolomide cycles. Those enrolled had earlier been treated with radiotherapy, temozolomide, or both, mostly both.

Only one count was recorded for this clone. Its antigen is not identified. The time point denotes: week 35, safety follow-up. A single vaccine dose contained 300 ug of mutant IDH1 20-mer peptide, and topical imiquimod was used with it. CDR3 length: 16 amino acids. Germline-derived CDR1 and CDR2 are SGDLS and YYNGEE. V was cut by 4 bases and J by 2 bases, with 18 bases left in between. Profiling relied on immunoSEQ multiplex PCR, and the TCRdb table lists in-frame clones only, not all of them. There are over 45,000 clones in the sample; around 78% occur only once, and roughly an eighth lies in the top ten.

This chain links TRBV9 with TRBJ2-5; D possibly corresponds to TRBD2 (6 bases). This receptor was obtained from a man aged 40-49 years with glioma. The sample in question was PBMCs, obtained from a glioma patient whose treatment included an IDH1 peptide vaccine. The CDR3 bases are TGTGCCAGCAGCCCCGGGTTTGGGGGGACTCAAGAGACCCAGTACTTC. Residues: CASSPGFGGTQETQYF.